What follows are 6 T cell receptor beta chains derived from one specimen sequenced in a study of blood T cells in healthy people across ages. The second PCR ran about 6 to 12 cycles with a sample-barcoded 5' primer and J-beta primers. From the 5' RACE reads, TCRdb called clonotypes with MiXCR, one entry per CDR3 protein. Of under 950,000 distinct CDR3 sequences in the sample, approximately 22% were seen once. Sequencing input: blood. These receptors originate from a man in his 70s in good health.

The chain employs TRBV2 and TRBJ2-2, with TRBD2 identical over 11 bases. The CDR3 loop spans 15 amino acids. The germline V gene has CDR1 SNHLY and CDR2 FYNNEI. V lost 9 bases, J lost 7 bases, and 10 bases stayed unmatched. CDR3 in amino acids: CARTTGTSGGGELFF. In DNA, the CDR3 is TGTGCCAGGACCACCGGGACTAGCGGTGGCGGGGAGCTGTTTTTT.

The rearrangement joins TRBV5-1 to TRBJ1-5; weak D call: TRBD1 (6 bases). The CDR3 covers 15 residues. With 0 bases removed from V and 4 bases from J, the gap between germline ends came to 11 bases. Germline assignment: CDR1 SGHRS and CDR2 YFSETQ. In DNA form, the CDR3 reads TGCGCCAGCAGCTTGGCCGGGACAAGAAATCAGCCCCAGCATTTT. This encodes CASSLAGTRNQPQHF.

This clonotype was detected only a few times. The CDR3, as DNA: TGTGCCATCAGTGAGTCTGCCAATGAGCAGTTCTTC. It translates to CAISESANEQFF. The rearrangement joins TRBV10-3 to TRBJ2-1; unclear D gene. Germline lookup yields CDR1 ENHRY and CDR2 SYGVKD. Trimming shortened V by 0 bases and J by 6 bases, and 3 bases separated the two germline ends. The length of the CDR3 is 12 residues.

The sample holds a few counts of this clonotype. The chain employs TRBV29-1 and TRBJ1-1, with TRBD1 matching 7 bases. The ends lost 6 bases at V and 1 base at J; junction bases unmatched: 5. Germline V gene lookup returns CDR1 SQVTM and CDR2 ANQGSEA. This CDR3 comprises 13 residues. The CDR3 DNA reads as TGCAGCGTAGACAGGGCTCGGAACACTGAAGCTTTCTTT. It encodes CSVDRARNTEAFF.

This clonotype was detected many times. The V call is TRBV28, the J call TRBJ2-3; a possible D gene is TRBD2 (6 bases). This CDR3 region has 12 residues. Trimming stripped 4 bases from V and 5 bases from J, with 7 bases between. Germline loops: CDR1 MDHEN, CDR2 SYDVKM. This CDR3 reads CASSSGVDTQYF. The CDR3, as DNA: TGTGCCAGCAGTTCGGGGGTAGATACGCAGTATTTT.

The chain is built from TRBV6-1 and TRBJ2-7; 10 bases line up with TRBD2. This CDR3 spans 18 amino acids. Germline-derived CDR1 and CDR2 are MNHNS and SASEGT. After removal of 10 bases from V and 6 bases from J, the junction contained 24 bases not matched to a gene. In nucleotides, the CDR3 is TGTGCCACTCTACTTGTTATGTGGGCTAGCGGGAGCATCGCCGAGCAGTACTTC. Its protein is CATLLVMWASGSIAEQYF.